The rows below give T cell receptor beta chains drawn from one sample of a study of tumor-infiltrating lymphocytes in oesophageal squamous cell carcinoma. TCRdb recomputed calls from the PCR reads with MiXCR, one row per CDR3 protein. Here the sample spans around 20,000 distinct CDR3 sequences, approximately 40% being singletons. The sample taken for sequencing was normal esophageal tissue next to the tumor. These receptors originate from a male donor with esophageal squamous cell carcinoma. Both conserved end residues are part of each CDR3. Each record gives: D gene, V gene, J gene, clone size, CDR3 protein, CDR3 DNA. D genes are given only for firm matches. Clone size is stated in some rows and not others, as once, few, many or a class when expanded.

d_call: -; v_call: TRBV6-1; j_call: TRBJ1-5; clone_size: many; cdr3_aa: CASSWGSNQPQHF; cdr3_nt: TGTGCCAGCAGTTGGGGGAGCAATCAGCCCCAGCATTTT
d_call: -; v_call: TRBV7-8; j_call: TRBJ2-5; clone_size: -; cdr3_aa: CASSHGRRETQYF; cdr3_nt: TGTGCCAGCAGCCACGGAAGAAGAGAGACCCAGTACTTC
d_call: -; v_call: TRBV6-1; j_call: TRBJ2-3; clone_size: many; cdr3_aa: CATQKGQITDTQYF; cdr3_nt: TGTGCCACCCAAAAGGGGCAGATCACAGATACGCAGTATTTT
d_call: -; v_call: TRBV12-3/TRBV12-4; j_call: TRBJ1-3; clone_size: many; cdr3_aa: CASSSRRSGNTIYF; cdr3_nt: TGTGCCAGCAGTTCTCGGAGGTCTGGAAACACCATATATTTT
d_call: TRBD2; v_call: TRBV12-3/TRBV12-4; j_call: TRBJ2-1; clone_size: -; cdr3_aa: CASSLNGLAGYNEQFF; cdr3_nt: TGTGCCAGCAGTCTCAACGGACTAGCGGGGTACAATGAGCAGTTCTTC
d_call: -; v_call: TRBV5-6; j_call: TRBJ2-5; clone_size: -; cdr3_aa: CASSLGGSETQYF; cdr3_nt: TGTGCCAGCAGCTTGGGGGGTTCCGAGACCCAGTACTTC
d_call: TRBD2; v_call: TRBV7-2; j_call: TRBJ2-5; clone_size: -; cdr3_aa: CASSLLAGGQETQYF; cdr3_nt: TGTGCCAGCAGCTTATTAGCGGGAGGGCAAGAGACCCAGTACTTC
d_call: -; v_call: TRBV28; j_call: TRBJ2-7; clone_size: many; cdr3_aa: CASSLLAVSGQQYF; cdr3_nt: TGTGCCAGCAGTTTATTGGCAGTCAGTGGGCAGCAGTACTTC
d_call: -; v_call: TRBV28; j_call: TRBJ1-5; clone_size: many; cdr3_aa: CASSPINSNQPQHF; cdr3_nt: TGTGCCAGCAGTCCGATAAATAGCAATCAGCCCCAGCATTTT
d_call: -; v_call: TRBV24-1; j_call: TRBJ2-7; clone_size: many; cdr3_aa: CATGGERNEQYF; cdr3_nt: TGTGCCACCGGGGGAGAGAGGAACGAGCAGTACTTC
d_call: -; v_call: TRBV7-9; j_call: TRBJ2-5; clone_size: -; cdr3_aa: CASSPGGTQYF; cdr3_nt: TGTGCCAGCAGCCCTGGTGGGACCCAGTACTTC
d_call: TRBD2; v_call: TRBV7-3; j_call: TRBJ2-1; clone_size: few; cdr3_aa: CASSLTGTSGRYSYNEQFF; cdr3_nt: TGTGCCAGCAGCTTAACCGGGACTAGCGGGAGGTACTCCTACAATGAGCAGTTCTTC
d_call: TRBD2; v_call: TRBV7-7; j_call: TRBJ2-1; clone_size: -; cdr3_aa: CASSPGLAGSYNEQFF; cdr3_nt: TGTGCTAGCAGCCCCGGACTAGCGGGCTCCTACAATGAGCAGTTCTTC
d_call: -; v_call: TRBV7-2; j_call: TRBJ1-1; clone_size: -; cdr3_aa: CASSYGRDTEAFF; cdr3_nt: TGTGCCAGCAGCTACGGCAGGGACACTGAAGCTTTCTTT
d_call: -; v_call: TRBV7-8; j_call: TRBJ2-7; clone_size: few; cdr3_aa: CASSLDTRNYEQYF; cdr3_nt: TGTGCCAGCAGCTTAGATACCCGGAATTACGAGCAGTACTTC
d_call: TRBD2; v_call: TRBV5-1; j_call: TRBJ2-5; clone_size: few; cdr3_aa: CASSATLAGGRETQYF; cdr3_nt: TGCGCCAGCAGCGCTACACTAGCGGGGGGACGGGAGACCCAGTACTTC
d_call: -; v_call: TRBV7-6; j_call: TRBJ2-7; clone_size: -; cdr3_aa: CASVVGQSSYEQYF; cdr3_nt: TGTGCCAGCGTGGTTGGGCAGAGCTCCTACGAGCAGTACTTC
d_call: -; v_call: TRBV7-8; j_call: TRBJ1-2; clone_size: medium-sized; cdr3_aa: CASSLTTAYGYTF; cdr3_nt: TGTGCCAGCAGCTTAACCACAGCGTATGGCTACACCTTC
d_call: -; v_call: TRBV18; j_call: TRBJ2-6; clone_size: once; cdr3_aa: CASSPIPPGSSSGANVLTF; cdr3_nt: TGTGCCAGCTCACCGATCCCCCCAGGCAGTTCTTCTGGGGCCAACGTCCTGACTTTC
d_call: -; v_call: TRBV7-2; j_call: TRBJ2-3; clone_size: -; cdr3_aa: CASSLASGSTITDTQYF; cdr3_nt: TGTGCCAGCAGCTTAGCGTCCGGCTCCACAATCACAGATACGCAGTATTTT
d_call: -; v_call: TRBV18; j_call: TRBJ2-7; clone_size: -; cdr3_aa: CASSPVKGNSYEQYF; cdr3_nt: TGTGCCAGCTCACCAGTGAAGGGGAACTCCTACGAGCAGTACTTC
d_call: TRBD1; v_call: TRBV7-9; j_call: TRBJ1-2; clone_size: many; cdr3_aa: CASDHLDRLLEGYTF; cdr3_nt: TGTGCCAGCGACCATTTGGACAGGCTCCTTGAGGGCTACACCTTC
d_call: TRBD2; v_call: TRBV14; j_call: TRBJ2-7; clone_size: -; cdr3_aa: CASGGRAYEQYF; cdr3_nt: TGTGCCAGCGGCGGGAGAGCCTACGAGCAGTACTTC
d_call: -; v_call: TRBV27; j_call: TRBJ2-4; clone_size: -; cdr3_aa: CASSRQGRLAKNIQYF; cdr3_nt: TGTGCCAGCAGTAGGCAGGGGCGTCTAGCCAAAAACATTCAGTACTTC
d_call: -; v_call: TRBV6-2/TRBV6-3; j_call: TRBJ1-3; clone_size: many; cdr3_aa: CASSRGLSGNTIYF; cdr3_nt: TGTGCCAGCTCGAGGGGACTCTCTGGAAACACCATATATTTT
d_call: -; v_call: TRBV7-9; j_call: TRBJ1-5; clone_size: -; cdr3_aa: CASSLVGVYSNQPQHF; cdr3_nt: TGTGCCAGCAGCTTAGTGGGGGTTTATAGCAATCAGCCCCAGCATTTT
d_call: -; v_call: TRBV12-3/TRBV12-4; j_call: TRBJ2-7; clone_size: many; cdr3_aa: CASSLVNVGTIYEQYF; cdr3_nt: TGTGCCAGCAGTTTAGTTAATGTAGGGACAATCTACGAGCAGTACTTC
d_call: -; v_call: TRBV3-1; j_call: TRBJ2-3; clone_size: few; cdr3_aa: CASSLGTDTQYF; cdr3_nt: TGTGCCAGCAGCCTAGGCACAGATACGCAGTATTTT
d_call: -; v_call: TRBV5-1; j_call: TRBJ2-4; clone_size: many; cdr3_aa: CASSLGTRDIQYF; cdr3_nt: TGCGCCAGCAGCTTGGGGACACGGGACATTCAGTACTTC
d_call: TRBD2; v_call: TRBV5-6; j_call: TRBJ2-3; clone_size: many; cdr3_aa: CASSLALGLVVADTQYF; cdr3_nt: TGTGCCAGCAGCTTGGCCCTCGGACTAGTCGTGGCAGATACGCAGTATTTT
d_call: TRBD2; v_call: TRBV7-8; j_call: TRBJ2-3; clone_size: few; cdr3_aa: CASSLGGGSQYF; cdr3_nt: TGTGCCAGCAGCTTAGGGGGGGGGTCGCAGTATTTT
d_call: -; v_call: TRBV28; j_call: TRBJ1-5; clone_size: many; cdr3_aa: CASSLAGGYWSNQPQHF; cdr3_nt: TGTGCCAGCAGTTTAGCGGGGGGTTATTGGAGCAATCAGCCCCAGCATTTT
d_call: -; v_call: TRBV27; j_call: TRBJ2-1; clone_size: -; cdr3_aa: CASSLFSYNEQFF; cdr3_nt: TGTGCCAGCAGCCTTTTCTCCTACAATGAGCAGTTCTTC
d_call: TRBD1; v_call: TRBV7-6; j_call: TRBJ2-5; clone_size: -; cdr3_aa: CASSLGDRDGETQYF; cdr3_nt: TGTGCCAGCAGCTTAGGGGACAGGGATGGAGAGACCCAGTACTTC
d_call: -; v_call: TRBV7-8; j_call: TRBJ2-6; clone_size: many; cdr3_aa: CASSVGWTF; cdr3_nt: TGTGCCAGCAGCGTAGGATGGACTTTC
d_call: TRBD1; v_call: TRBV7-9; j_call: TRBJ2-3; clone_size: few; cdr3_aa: CASSPGTGVFRDTQYF; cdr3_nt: TGTGCCAGCAGCCCTGGGACAGGGGTATTTAGAGATACGCAGTATTTT
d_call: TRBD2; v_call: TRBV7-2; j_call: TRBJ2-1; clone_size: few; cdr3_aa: CASSLAGTSGYNEQFF; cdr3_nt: TGTGCCAGCAGCTTAGCCGGGACTAGCGGATACAATGAGCAGTTCTTC
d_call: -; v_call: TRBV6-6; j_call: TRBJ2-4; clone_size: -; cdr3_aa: CASSDPYIGIQYF; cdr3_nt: TGTGCCAGCAGTGATCCCTACATAGGCATTCAGTACTTC
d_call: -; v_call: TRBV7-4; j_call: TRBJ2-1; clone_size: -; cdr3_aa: CASSLQGKTPRETQFF; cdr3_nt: TGTGCCAGCAGCTTACAGGGAAAAACCCCCCGAGAGACCCAGTTCTTC
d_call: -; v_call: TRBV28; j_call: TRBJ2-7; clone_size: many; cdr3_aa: CASMTAGLSYEQYF; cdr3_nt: TGTGCCAGCATGACCGCGGGACTTTCCTACGAGCAGTACTTC